The rows below give T cell receptor beta chains drawn from one sample of a study of OX40 agonist ivuxolimab in advanced cancers. Only in-frame clones appear in the TCRdb table, and some are missing; sequencing was by immunoSEQ multiplex PCR. Counted here are approximately 52,000 clones, around 84% occurring once; the ten biggest clones make up around 1.1%. The sample was CD4+ or CD8+ T cells sorted from blood, taken in a trial of the OX40 agonist ivuxolimab. These receptors were collected from an adult with an advanced solid tumor such as melanoma, head and neck, liver or kidney cancer. CDR3s include the opening cysteine and the closing phenylalanine or tryptophan. Fields, in order: V gene, J gene, clone size, D gene, CDR3 length, CDR3 DNA, CDR3 protein. The D gene is left open where the match is weak. Size is stated for part of the rows, as once, few or many counts, or as a class when the clone is expanded.

TRBV7-2	TRBJ2-6	few	NA	15	TGTGCCAGCAGCCGGGTCTCTTCTGGGGCCAACGTCCTGACTTTC	CASSRVSSGANVLTF
TRBV19	TRBJ2-3	NA	NA	14	TGTGCCAGTAGCGCGAGGGTAGGGACAGATACGCAGTATTTT	CASSARVGTDTQYF
TRBV2	TRBJ2-5	NA	TRBD2	16	TGTGCCAGCACCCCGGGACTAGCGGGGGGCCGCGAGACCCAGTACTTC	CASTPGLAGGRETQYF
TRBV5-4	TRBJ2-1	NA	NA	13	TGTGCCAGCAGCCAACGCATCGGGGTTGAGCAGTTCTTC	CASSQRIGVEQFF
TRBV7-9	TRBJ2-5	NA	NA	13	TGTGCCAGCAGCTTATGGGGAGAAGAGACCCAGTACTTC	CASSLWGEETQYF
TRBV18	TRBJ2-1	NA	NA	14	TGTGCCAGCTCCCGAGAAGCTGGTAACAATGAGCAGTTCTTC	CASSREAGNNEQFF
TRBV4-3	TRBJ2-2	NA	NA	17	TGCGCCAGCAGCCAGAGAGAGGGTTCTTTGGGCACCGGGGAGCTGTTTTTT	CASSQREGSLGTGELFF
TRBV19	TRBJ2-2	few	NA	16	TGTGCCAGTAGTCCCGCCTTACAGCGGAACACCGGGGAGCTGTTTTTT	CASSPALQRNTGELFF
TRBV7-9	TRBJ2-1	NA	NA	13	TGTGCCAGCAGCTTAGCGGGGACCCCCGAGCAGTTCTTC	CASSLAGTPEQFF
TRBV7-6	TRBJ2-7	NA	NA	15	TGTGCCAGCAGCTTAGTAGGTCCTGAGGGGGGCGAGCAGTACTTC	CASSLVGPEGGEQYF
TRBV7-2	TRBJ2-7	NA	NA	15	TGTGCCAGCAGCTTATTCCCCCGTCAGTGGTACGAGCAGTACTTC	CASSLFPRQWYEQYF
TRBV28	TRBJ1-6	NA	NA	15	TGTGCTAGCAGTTTCGTTGGGCCTGATAATTCACCCCTCCACTTT	CASSFVGPDNSPLHF
TRBV18	TRBJ1-5	NA	NA	14	TGTGCCAGCTCACAGAAAGACAGGAATCAGCCCCAGCATTTT	CASSQKDRNQPQHF
TRBV19	TRBJ2-1	NA	TRBD2	17	TGTGCCAGTACCCCGGGCTCTCTAGCGGGACATTACAATGAGCAGTTCTTC	CASTPGSLAGHYNEQFF
TRBV7-2	TRBJ2-7	once	NA	14	TGTGCCAGCAGCTTGTTTGGAGGGCGCTACGAGCAGTACTTC	CASSLFGGRYEQYF
TRBV28	TRBJ2-1	NA	NA	15	TGTGCCAGCAGCTACTCAAGGGGGATTTACAATGAGCAGTTCTTC	CASSYSRGIYNEQFF
TRBV10-3	TRBJ2-1	NA	NA	15	TGTGCCATCAGTGAGCGGAGTGGGGCCATTTATGAGCAGTTCTTC	CAISERSGAIYEQFF
TRBV29-1	TRBJ1-4	NA	TRBD1	14	TGCAGCGTTGGTTACAGGGGGACTAATGAAAAACTGTTTTTT	CSVGYRGTNEKLFF
TRBV6-5	TRBJ1-1	NA	NA	13	TGTGCCAGCAGTGCCGGACAGAACACTGAAGCTTTCTTT	CASSAGQNTEAFF
TRBV19	TRBJ2-5	NA	TRBD2	14	TGTGCCACTCAGACTAGCGGGAGGGGAGGGACCCAGTACTTC	CATQTSGRGGTQYF
TRBV2	TRBJ1-6	once	TRBD1	14	TGTGCCAGCACCGGACAGGGCGAGAATTCACCCCTCCACTTT	CASTGQGENSPLHF
TRBV7-8	TRBJ1-2	NA	NA	14	TGTGCCAGCAGTTTCGCAGACCGTGGCTATGGCTACACCTTC	CASSFADRGYGYTF
TRBV27	TRBJ2-7	once	TRBD1	18	TGTGCCAGCAGTTTTAGGGACAGGGCCGGAGGCGGCTCCTACGAGCAGTACTTC	CASSFRDRAGGGSYEQYF
TRBV5-6	TRBJ1-5	few	NA	19	TGTGCCAGCAGCTCCAGATTCGGCGGTGGTTCTTTGGGCAATCAGCCCCAGCATTTT	CASSSRFGGGSLGNQPQHF
TRBV7-2	TRBJ2-1	NA	TRBD2	17	TGTGCCAGCAGCTTAGCACCCCTGGGCGGGGGGAAAGATGAGCAGTTCTTC	CASSLAPLGGGKDEQFF
TRBV9	TRBJ1-1	NA	TRBD1	15	TGTGCCAGCAGCGAGGGACAGGGGGCTGACACTGAAGCTTTCTTT	CASSEGQGADTEAFF
TRBV2	TRBJ1-2	once	TRBD1	15	TGTGCCAGCAGTGTACAGGGGACTCCCTACTATGGCTACACCTTC	CASSVQGTPYYGYTF
TRBV6-5	TRBJ2-5	NA	NA	14	TGTGCCAGCAGACAGGGCAGGGAGCAAGAGACCCAGTACTTC	CASRQGREQETQYF
TRBV6-5	TRBJ2-1	NA	NA	15	TGTGCCAGCAGTTACTCAGCCGGCTCCTACAATGAGCAGTTCTTC	CASSYSAGSYNEQFF
TRBV4-2	TRBJ2-2	NA	TRBD2	16	TGTGCCAGCAGCCCTCGGCGGGAGGCCCTCGGCGGGGAGCTGTTTTTT	CASSPRREALGGELFF
TRBV16	TRBJ1-2	NA	NA	12	TGTGCCAGCAGCCAAAATTTTGATGGCTACACCTTC	CASSQNFDGYTF
TRBV19	TRBJ2-6	NA	NA	18	TGTGCCAGTACCTTGAAGGGATGGAATCGCGCTGGGGCCAACGTCCTGACTTTC	CASTLKGWNRAGANVLTF
TRBV30	TRBJ2-2	NA	TRBD1	15	TGTGCCTGGAGACTCTTGGACAGGGGAGAAGGGGAGCTGTTTTTT	CAWRLLDRGEGELFF
TRBV30	TRBJ1-1	NA	NA	12	TGTGCCTGGTGGAGGGGGAACACTGAAGCTTTCTTT	CAWWRGNTEAFF
TRBV5-1	TRBJ2-5	NA	TRBD1	14	TGCGCCAGCAGCCTGATCGGACAGGAAGAGACCCAGTACTTC	CASSLIGQEETQYF
TRBV10-1	TRBJ2-7	once	NA	15	TGCGCCAGCGAGATCGGGGCTCCCGTCGGCTATGAGCAGTACTTC	CASEIGAPVGYEQYF
TRBV6-5	TRBJ1-5	once	TRBD1	15	TGTGCCAGCAGTAAACAGGGGGCCGGCAATCAGCCCCAGCATTTT	CASSKQGAGNQPQHF
TRBV13	TRBJ1-1	NA	NA	14	TGTGCCAGCAGCTTCGGCGCACCTTACACTGAAGCTTTCTTT	CASSFGAPYTEAFF
TRBV14	TRBJ1-4	NA	TRBD1	16	TGTGCCAGCAGCCAAGATTTGGGACAGTTTGTCGGAAAACTGTTTTTT	CASSQDLGQFVGKLFF
TRBV19	TRBJ2-1	NA	NA	16	TGTGCCAGTAGAAGGGGGGAGGGGTCCGGCCGTAATGAGCAGTTCTTC	CASRRGEGSGRNEQFF
TRBV5-1	TRBJ1-6	few	TRBD1	16	TGCGCCAGCAGCAGGGACAGGGGGCTCGGTGGTTCACCCCTCCACTTT	CASSRDRGLGGSPLHF
TRBV4-1	TRBJ2-1	NA	NA	16	TGCGCCAGCAGCCAACCCCTGGCGGGTCCCTACAATGAGCAGTTCTTC	CASSQPLAGPYNEQFF
TRBV11-3	TRBJ2-1	NA	TRBD2	15	TGTGCCAGCAGCCAAAGACTAGCGGGATGGTATGAGCAGTTCTTC	CASSQRLAGWYEQFF
TRBV7-2	TRBJ2-5	NA	TRBD2	17	TGTGCCAGCAGCTTAGCGCGGCTAGCGGGGGGGCGGGGGACCCAGTACTTC	CASSLARLAGGRGTQYF
TRBV11-2	TRBJ2-7	NA	NA	15	TGTGCCAGCAGGAGACCTGGCCAGGCGTCCTACGAGCAGTACTTC	CASRRPGQASYEQYF
TRBV4-2	TRBJ2-7	NA	NA	14	TGTGCCAGCAGCCAAGATCGGGGTGGTTTTCCTCAGTACTTC	CASSQDRGGFPQYF
TRBV7-2	TRBJ2-4	NA	NA	14	TGTGCCAGCAGCTCCTCGGGACGCCAAAACATTCAGTACTTC	CASSSSGRQNIQYF
TRBV7-9	TRBJ1-2	NA	NA	14	TGTGCCAGCAGCTTAGAGGGAAACCACTATGGCTACACCTTC	CASSLEGNHYGYTF